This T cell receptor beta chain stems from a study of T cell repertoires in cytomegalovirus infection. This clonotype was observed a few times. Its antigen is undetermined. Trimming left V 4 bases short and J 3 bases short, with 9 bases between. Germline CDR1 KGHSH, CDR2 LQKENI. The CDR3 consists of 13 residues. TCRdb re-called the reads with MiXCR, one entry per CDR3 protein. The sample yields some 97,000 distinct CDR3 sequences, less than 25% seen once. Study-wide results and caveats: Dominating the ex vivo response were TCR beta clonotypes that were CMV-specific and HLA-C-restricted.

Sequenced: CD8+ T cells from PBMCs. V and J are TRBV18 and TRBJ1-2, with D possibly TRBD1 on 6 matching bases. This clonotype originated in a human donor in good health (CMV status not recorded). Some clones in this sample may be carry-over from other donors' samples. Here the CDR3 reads CASSLRTDYGYTF. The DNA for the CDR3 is TGTGCCAGCTCACTCCGGACAGACTATGGCTACACCTTC.